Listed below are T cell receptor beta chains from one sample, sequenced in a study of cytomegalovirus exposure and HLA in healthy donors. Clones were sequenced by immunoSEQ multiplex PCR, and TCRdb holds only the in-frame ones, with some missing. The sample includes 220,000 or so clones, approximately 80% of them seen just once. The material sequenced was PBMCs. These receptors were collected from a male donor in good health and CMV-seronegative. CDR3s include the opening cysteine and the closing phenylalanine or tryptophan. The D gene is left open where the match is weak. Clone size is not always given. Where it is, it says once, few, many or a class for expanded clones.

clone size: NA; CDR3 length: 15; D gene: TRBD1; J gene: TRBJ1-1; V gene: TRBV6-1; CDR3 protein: CASSSRTGGGTEAFF; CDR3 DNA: TGTGCCAGCAGTAGTCGGACAGGGGGAGGTACTGAAGCTTTCTTT
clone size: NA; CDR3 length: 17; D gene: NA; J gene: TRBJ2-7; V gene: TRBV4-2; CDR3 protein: CASSQARIETLVYEQYF; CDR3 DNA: TGTGCCAGCAGCCAAGCCCGGATCGAGACTCTCGTCTACGAGCAGTACTTC
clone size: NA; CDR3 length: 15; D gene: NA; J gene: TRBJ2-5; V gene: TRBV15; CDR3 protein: CATSRVFQAEETQYF; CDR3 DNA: TGTGCCACCAGCAGAGTCTTCCAGGCTGAGGAGACCCAGTACTTC
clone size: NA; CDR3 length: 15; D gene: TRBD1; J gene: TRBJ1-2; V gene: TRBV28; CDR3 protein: CAITGQPREKGGYTF; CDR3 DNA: TGTGCCATCACGGGACAGCCGAGGGAAAAGGGTGGCTACACCTTC
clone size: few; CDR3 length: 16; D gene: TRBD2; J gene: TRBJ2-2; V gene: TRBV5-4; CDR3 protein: CASSLVPSGDTGELFF; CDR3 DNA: TGTGCCAGCAGCTTGGTCCCTAGCGGGGACACCGGGGAGCTGTTTTTT
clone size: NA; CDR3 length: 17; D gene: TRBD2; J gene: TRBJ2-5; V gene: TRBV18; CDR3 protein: CASSPSGGSGRGETQYF; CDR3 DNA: TGTGCCAGCTCACCCAGCGGAGGCAGCGGGAGGGGAGAGACCCAGTACTTC
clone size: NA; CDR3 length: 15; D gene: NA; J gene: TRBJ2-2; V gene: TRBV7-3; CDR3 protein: CASSLANESTGELFF; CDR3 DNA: TGTGCCAGCAGCTTAGCGAATGAGAGCACCGGGGAGCTGTTTTTT
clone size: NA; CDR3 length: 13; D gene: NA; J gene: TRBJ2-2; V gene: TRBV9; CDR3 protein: CASSGQGTGELFF; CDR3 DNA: TGTGCCAGCAGCGGTCAGGGGACCGGGGAGCTGTTTTTT
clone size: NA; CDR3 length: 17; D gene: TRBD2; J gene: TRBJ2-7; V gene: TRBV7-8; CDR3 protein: CASSSSGGSVAGGEQYF; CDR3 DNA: TGTGCCAGCAGCTCTAGTGGGGGCTCGGTAGCGGGAGGCGAGCAGTACTTC
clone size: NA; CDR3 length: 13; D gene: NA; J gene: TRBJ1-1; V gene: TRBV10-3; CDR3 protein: CAITDRLGTEAFF; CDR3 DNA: TGTGCCATCACCGACAGACTTGGCACTGAGGCTTTCTTT
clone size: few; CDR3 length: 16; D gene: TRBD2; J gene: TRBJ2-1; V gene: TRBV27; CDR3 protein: CASSLAGTSSSDEQFF; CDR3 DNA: TGTGCCAGCAGTCTCGCCGGGACTAGCTCGTCCGATGAGCAGTTCTTC
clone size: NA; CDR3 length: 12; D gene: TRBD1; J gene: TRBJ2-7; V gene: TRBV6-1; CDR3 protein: CASTGGIDEQYF; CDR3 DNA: TGTGCCAGCACAGGGGGCATCGACGAGCAGTACTTC
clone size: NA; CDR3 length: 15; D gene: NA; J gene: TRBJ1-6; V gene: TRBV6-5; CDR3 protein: CASSYSADGDSPLHF; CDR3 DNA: TGTGCCAGCAGTTACTCGGCGGATGGCGATTCACCCCTCCACTTT
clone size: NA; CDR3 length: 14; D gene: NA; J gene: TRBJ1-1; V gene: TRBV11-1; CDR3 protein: CASSFTQTNTEAFF; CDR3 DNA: TGTGCCAGCAGCTTCACACAGACGAACACTGAAGCTTTCTTT
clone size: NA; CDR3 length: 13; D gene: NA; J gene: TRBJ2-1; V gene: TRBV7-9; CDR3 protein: CASSLLSSNEQFF; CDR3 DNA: TGTGCCAGCAGCTTATTGTCCAGCAATGAGCAGTTCTTC
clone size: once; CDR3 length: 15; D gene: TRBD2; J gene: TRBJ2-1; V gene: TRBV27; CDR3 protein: CASSLAGGPRGEQFF; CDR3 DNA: TGTGCCAGCAGTCTAGCGGGAGGGCCTAGGGGTGAGCAGTTCTTC
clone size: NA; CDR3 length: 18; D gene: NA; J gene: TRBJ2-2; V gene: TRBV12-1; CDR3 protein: CASSFAGTSGKDTGELFF; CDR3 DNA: TGTGCCAGCAGCTTTGCCGGGACTAGCGGGAAGGATACCGGGGAGCTGTTTTTT
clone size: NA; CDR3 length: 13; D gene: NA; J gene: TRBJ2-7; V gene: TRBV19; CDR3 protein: CASSIKVGREQYF; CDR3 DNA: TGTGCCAGTAGTATTAAGGTGGGCAGAGAGCAGTACTTC
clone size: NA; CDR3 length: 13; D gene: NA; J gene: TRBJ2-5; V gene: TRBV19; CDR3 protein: CASRTGNQETQYF; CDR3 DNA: TGTGCCAGTCGTACAGGGAATCAAGAGACCCAGTACTTC
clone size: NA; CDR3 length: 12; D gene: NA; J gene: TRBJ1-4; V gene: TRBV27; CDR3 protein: CASSADREKLFF; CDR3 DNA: TGTGCCAGCAGTGCAGACAGGGAAAAACTGTTTTTT
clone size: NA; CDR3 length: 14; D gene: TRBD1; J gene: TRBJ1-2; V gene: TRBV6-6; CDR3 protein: CASSQDRASYGYTF; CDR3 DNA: TGTGCCAGCAGTCAAGACAGGGCGAGCTATGGCTACACCTTC
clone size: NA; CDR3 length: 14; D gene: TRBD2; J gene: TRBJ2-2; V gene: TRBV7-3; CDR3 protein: CASSARGGAGELFF; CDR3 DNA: TGTGCCAGCAGCGCCCGGGGAGGGGCCGGGGAGCTGTTTTTT
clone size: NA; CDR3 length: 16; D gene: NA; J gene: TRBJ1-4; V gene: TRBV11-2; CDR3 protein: CASSLARDTRGEKLFF; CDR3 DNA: TGTGCCAGCAGCTTAGCTCGGGACACACGAGGCGAAAAACTGTTTTTT
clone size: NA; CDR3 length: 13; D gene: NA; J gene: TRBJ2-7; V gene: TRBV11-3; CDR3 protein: CASSWGETYEQYF; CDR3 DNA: TGTGCCAGCAGCTGGGGGGAGACCTACGAGCAGTACTTC
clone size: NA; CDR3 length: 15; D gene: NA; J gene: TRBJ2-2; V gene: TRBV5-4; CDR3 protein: CASSRVGGEGGELFF; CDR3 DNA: TGTGCCAGCAGCAGGGTAGGGGGAGAGGGCGGGGAGCTGTTTTTT
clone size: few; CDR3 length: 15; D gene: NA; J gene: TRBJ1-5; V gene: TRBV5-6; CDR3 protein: CASSLRGGKHQPQHF; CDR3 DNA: TGTGCCAGCAGCTTGAGGGGAGGGAAGCATCAGCCCCAGCATTTT
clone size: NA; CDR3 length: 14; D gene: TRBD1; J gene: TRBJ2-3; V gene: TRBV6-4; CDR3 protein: CASSEQGRTDTQYF; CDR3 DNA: TGTGCCAGCAGTGAACAGGGGCGCACAGATACGCAGTATTTT
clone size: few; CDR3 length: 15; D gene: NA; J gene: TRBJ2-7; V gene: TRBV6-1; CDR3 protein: CASSERLGGPYEQYF; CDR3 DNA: TGTGCCAGCAGTGAAAGGCTAGGCGGTCCATACGAGCAGTACTTC
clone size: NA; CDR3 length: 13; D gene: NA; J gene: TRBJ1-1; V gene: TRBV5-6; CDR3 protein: CASSLHGGPEAFF; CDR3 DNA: TGTGCCAGCAGCTTGCACGGAGGGCCTGAAGCTTTCTTT
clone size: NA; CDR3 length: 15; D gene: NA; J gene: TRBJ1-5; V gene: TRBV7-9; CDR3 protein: CASSPPGSGDQPQHF; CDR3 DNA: TGTGCCAGCAGCCCCCCAGGGAGCGGGGATCAGCCCCAGCATTTT
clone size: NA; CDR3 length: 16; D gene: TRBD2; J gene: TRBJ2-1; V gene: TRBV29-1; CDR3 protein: CSVSGGARSSYNEQFF; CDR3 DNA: TGCAGCGTCTCGGGGGGGGCCCGCAGCTCCTACAATGAGCAGTTCTTC
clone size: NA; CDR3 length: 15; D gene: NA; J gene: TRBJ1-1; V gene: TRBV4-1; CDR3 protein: CASSQDSQGLTEAFF; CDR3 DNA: TGCGCCAGCAGCCAAGATAGCCAGGGGTTAACTGAAGCTTTCTTT
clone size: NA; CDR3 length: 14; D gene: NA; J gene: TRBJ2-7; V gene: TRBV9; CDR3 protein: CASSVDRTPYEQYF; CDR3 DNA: TGTGCCAGCAGCGTAGATCGGACTCCCTACGAGCAGTACTTC
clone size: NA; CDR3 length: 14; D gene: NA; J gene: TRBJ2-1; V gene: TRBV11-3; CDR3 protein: CASSPQSSYNEQFF; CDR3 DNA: TGTGCCAGCAGCCCACAGAGCTCCTACAATGAGCAGTTCTTC
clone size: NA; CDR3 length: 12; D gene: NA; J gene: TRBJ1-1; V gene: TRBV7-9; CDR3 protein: CSSSAQGTEAFF; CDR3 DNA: TGTTCCAGCAGCGCCCAGGGGACTGAAGCTTTCTTT
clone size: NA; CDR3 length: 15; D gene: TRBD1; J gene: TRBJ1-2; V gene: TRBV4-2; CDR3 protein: CASSPWEGGSHGYTF; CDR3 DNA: TGTGCCAGCAGCCCATGGGAAGGGGGCTCTCATGGCTACACCTTC
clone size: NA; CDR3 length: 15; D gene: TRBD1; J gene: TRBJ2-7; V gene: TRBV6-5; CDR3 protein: CASSYFPGQGYEQYF; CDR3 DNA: TGTGCCAGCAGTTATTTCCCGGGACAGGGCTACGAGCAGTACTTC
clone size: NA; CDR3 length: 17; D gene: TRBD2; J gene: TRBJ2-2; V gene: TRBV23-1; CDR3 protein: CASMFSGTSGFGGELFF; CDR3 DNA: TGCGCCAGTATGTTTTCCGGGACTAGCGGGTTCGGCGGGGAGCTGTTTTTT
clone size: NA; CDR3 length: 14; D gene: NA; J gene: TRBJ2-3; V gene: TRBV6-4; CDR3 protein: CASSDSRSTDTQYF; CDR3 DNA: TGTGCCAGCAGTGACTCGCGGTCCACAGATACGCAGTATTTT
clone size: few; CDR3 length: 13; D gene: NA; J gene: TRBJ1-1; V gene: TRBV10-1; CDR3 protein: CASSESRVTEAFF; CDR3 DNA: TGCGCCAGCAGTGAGTCCAGGGTCACTGAAGCTTTCTTT
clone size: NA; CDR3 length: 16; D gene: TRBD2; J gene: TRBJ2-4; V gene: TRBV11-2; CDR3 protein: CASSLGGGSAKNIQYF; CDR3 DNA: TGTGCCAGCAGCTTAGGGGGGGGTTCGGCCAAAAACATTCAGTACTTC
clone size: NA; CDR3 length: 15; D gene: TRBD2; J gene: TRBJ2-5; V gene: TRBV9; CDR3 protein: CASSVAGGGSETQYF; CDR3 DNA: TGTGCCAGCAGCGTAGCGGGAGGGGGTTCAGAGACCCAGTACTTC